The 3 T cell receptor beta chains below were found in one sample sequenced in a study of T cells in tumors after PD-1 blockade. Generated by immunoSEQ multiplex PCR, the TCRdb table keeps only in-frame clones and is missing some. There are 45,000 to 60,000 clones in the sample; 65% to 80% occur only once, and around 9.3% lies in the top ten. The sequences come from PBMCs, collected before anti-PD-1 therapy. The receptors come from a human donor with advanced basal cell or squamous cell carcinoma (not recorded which).

The chain carries TRBV6-5 and TRBJ1-5; 7 positions agree with TRBD1. The CDR3 runs 14 residues. Germline-derived CDR1 and CDR2 are MNHEY and SVGAGI. Losses at the gene ends were 6 bases for V and 4 bases for J; bases not matched to a gene: 6. CDR3 protein: CASSLRQGNQPQHF. CDR3 sequence (DNA): TGTGCCAGCAGCCTGAGACAGGGTAATCAGCCCCAGCATTTT.

The chain uses TRBV5-4 and TRBJ2-7; D is perhaps TRBD2 (6 bases). The CDR3 length is 14 residues. V lost 2 bases and J lost 6, with 15 bases in between. Germline values: CDR1 SGHNT, CDR2 YYREEE (reference sequence). The DNA for the CDR3 is TGTGCCAGCAGCTTCGGCGGGGATGGGAGCGAGCAGTACTTC. Encoded protein: CASSFGGDGSEQYF.

This rearrangement joins TRBV3-1 (or the pseudogene TRBV3-2) to TRBJ1-2; TRBD1 matches 10 bases. Germline values: CDR1 LGHDT, CDR2 YNNKEL (reference sequence). The CDR3 is made up of 14 amino acids. Trimming cost V 4 bases and J 4 bases; bases outside gene matches: 3. The CDR3 bases are TGTGCCAGCAGCCGGACAGGGGGGACCTATGGCTACACCTTC. Translation: CASSRTGGTYGYTF.